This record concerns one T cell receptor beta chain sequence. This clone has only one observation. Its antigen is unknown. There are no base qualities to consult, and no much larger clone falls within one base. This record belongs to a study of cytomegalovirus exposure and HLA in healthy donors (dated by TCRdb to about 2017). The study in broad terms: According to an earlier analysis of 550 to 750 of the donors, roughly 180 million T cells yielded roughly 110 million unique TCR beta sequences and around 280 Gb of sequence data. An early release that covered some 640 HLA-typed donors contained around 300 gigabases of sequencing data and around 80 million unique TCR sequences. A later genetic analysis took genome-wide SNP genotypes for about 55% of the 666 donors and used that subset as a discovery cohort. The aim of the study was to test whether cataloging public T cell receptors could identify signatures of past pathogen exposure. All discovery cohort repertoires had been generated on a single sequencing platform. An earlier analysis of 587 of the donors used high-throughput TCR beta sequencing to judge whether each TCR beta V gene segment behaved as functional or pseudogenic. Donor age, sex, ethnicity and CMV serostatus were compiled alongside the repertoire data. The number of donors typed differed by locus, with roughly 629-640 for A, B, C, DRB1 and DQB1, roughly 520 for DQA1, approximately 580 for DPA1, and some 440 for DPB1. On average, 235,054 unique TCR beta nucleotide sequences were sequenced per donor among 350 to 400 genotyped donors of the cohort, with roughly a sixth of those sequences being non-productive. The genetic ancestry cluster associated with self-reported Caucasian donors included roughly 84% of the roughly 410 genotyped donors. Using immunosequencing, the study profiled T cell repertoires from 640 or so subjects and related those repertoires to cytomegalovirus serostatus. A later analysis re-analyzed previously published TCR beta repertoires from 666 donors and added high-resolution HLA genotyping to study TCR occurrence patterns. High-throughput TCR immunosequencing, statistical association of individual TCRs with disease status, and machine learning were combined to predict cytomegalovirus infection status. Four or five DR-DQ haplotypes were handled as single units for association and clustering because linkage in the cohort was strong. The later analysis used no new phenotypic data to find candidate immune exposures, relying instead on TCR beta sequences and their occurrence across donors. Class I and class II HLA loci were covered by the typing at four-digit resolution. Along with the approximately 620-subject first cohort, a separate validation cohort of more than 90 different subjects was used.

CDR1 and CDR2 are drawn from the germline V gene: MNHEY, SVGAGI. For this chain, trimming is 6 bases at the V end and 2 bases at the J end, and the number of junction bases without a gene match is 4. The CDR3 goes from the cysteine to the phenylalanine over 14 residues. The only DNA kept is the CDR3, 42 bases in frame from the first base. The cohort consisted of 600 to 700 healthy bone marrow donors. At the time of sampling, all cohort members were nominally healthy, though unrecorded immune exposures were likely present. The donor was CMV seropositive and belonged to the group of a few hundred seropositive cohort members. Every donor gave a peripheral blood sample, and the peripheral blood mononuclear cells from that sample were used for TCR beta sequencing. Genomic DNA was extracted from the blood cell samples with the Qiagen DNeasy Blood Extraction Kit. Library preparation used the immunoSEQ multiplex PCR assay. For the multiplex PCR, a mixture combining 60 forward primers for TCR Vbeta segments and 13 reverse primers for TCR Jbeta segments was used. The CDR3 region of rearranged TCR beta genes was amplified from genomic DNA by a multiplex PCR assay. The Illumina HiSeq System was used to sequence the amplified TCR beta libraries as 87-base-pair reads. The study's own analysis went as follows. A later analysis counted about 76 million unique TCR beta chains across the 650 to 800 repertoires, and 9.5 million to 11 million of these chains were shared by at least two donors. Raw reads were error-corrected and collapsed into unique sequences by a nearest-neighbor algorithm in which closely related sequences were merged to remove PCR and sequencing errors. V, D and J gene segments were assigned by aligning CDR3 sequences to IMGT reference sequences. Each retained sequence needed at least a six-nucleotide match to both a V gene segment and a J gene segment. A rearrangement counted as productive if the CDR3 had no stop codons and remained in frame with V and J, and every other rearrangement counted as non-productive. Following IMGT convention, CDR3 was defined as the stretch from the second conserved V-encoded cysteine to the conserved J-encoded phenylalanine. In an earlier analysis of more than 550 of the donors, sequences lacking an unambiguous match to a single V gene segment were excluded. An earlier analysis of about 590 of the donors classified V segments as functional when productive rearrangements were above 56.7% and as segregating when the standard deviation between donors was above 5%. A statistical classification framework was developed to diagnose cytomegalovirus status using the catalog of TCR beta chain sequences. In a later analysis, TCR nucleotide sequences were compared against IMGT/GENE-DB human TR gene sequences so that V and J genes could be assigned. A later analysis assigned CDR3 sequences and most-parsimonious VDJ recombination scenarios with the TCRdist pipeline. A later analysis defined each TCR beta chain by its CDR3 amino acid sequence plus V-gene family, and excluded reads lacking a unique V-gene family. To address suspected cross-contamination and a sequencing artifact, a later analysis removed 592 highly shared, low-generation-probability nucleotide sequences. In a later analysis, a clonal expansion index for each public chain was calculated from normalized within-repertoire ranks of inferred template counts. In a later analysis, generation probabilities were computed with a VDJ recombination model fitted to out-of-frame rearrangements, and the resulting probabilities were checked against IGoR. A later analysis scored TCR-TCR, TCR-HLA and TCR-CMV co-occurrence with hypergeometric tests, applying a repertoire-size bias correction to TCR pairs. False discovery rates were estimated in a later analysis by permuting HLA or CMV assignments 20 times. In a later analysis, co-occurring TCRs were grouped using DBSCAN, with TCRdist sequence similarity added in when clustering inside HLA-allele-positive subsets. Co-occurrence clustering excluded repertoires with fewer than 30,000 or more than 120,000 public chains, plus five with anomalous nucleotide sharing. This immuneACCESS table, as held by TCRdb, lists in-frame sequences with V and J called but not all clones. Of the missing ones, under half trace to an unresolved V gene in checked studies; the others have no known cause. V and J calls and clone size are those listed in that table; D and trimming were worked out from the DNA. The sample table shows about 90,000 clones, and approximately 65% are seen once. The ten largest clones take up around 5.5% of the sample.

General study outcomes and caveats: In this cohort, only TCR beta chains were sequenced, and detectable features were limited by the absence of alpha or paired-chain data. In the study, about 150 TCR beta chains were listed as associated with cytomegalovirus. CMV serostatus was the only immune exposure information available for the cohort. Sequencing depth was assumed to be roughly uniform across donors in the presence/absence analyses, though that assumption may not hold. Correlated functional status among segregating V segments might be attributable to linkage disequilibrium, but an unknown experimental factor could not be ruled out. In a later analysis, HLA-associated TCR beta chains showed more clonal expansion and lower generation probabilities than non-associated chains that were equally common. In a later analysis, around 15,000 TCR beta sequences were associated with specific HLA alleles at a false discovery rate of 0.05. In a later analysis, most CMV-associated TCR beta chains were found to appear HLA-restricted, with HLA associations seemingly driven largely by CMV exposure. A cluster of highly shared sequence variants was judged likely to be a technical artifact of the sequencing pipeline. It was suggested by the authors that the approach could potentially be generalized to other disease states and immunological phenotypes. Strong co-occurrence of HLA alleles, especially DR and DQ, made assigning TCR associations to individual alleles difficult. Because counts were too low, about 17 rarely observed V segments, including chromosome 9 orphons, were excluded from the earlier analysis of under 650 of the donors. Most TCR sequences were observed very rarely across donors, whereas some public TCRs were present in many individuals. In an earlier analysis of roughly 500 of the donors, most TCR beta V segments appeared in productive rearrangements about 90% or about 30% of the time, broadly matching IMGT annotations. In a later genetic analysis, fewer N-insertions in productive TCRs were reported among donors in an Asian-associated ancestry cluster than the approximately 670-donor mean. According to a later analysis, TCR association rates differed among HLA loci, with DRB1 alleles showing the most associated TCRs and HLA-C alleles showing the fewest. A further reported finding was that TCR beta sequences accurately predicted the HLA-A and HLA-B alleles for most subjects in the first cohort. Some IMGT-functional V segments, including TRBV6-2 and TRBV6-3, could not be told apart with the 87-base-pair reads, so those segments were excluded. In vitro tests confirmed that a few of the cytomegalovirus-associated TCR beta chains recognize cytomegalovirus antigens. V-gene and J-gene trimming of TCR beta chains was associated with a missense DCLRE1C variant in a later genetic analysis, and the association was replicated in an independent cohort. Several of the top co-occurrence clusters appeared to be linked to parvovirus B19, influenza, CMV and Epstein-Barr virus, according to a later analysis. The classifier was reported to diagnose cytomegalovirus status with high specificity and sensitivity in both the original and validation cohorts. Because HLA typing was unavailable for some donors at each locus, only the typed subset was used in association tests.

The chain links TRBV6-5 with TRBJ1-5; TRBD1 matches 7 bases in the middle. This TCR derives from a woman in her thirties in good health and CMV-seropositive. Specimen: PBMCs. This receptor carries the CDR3 CASRPDRGNQPQHF. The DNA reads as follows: TGTGCCAGCAGGCCCGACAGGGGCAATCAGCCCCAGCATTTT.